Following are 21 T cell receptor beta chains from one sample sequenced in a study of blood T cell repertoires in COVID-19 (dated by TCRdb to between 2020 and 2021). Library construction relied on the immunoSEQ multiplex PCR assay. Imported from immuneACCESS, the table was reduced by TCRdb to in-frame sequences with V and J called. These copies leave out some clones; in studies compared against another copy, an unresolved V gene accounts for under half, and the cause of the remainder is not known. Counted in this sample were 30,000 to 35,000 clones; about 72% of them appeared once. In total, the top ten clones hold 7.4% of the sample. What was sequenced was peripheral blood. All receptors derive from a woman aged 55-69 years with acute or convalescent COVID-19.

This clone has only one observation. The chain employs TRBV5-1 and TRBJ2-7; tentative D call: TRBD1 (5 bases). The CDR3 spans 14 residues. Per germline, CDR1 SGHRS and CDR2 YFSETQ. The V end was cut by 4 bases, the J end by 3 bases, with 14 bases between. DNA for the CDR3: TGCGCCAGCAGCCTGAATCCGACAGACTACGAGCAGTACTTC. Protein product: CASSLNPTDYEQYF.

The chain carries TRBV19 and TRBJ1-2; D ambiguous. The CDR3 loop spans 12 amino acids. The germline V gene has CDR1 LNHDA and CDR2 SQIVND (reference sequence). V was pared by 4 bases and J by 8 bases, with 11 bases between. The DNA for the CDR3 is TGTGCCAGTAGTACTGACTATGTCGGCTACACCTTC. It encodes CASSTDYVGYTF.

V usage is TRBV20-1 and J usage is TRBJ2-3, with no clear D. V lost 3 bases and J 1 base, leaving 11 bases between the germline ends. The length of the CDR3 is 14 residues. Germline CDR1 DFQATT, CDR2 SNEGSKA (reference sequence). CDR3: CSASALSGTDTQYF. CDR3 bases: TGCAGTGCTAGTGCGCTATCGGGCACAGATACGCAGTATTTT.

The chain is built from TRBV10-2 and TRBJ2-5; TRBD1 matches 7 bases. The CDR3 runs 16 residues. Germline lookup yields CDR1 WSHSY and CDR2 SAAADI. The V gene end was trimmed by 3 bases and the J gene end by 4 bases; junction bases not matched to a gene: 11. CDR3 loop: CASSDRDRVVGETQYF. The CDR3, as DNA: TGCGCCAGCAGTGATCGTGACAGGGTGGTCGGAGAGACCCAGTACTTC.

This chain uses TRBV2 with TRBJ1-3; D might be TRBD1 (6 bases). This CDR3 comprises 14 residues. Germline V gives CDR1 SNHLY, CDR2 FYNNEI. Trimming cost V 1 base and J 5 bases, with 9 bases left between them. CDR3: CASSEDRARNTIYF. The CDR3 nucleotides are TGTGCCAGCAGTGAAGACAGGGCCAGAAACACCATATATTTT.

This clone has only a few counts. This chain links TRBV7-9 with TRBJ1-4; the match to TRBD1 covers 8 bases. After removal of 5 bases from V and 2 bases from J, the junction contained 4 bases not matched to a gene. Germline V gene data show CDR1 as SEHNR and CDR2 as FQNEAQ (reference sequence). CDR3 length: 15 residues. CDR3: CASSTHRGTNEKLFF. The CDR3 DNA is TGTGCCAGCAGCACGCACAGGGGGACTAATGAAAAACTGTTTTTT. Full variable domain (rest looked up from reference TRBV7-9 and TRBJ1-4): DTGVSQNPRHKITKRGQNVTFRCDPISEHNRLYWYRQTLGQGPEFLTYFQNEAQLEKSRLLSDRFSAERPKGSFSTLEIQRTEQGDSAMYLCASSTHRGTNEKLFFGSGTQLSVL.

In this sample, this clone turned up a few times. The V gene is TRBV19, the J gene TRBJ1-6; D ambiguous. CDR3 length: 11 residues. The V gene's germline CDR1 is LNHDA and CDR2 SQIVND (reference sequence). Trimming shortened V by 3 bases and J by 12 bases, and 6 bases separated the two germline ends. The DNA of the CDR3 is TGTGCCAGTAGTATGCGAGGACCCCTCCACTTT. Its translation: CASSMRGPLHF. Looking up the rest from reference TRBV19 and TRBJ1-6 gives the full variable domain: DGGITQSPKYLFRKEGQNVTLSCEQNLNHDAMYWYRQDPGQGLRLIYYSQIVNDFQKGDIAEGYSVSREKKESFPLTVTSAQKNPTAFYLCASSMRGPLHFGNGTRLTVT.

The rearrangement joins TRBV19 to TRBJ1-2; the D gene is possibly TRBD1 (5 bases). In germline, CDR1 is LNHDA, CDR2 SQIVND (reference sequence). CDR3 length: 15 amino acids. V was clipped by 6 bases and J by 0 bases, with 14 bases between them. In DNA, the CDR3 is TGTGCCAGTAGGCCTGGGGCGTTAGCTAACTATGGCTACACCTTC. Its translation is CASRPGALANYGYTF.

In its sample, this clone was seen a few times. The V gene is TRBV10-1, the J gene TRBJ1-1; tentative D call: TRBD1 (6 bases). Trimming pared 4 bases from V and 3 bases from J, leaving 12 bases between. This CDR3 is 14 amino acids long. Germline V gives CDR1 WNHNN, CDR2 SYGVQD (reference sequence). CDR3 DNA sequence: TGCGCCAGCAGTGTTGGGACAAAACACACTGAAGCTTTCTTT. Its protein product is CASSVGTKHTEAFF.

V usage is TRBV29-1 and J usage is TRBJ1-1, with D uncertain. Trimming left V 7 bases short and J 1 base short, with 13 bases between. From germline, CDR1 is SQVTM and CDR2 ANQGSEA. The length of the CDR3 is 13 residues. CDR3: CSGTRTENTEAFF. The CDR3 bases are TGCAGCGGAACTAGGACGGAGAACACTGAAGCTTTCTTT.

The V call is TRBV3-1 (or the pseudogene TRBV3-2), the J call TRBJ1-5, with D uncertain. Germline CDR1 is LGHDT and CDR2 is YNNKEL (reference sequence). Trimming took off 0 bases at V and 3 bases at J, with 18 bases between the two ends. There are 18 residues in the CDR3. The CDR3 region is CASSQDLAGTDTNQPQHF. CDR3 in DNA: TGTGCCAGCAGCCAAGATCTTGCAGGAACAGACACCAATCAGCCCCAGCATTTT.

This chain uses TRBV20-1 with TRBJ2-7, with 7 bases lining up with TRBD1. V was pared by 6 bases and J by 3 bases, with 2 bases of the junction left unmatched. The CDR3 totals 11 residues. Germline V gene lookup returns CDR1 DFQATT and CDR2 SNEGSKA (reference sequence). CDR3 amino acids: CSAGTVYEQYF. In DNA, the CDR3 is TGCAGTGCGGGGACAGTCTACGAGCAGTACTTC.

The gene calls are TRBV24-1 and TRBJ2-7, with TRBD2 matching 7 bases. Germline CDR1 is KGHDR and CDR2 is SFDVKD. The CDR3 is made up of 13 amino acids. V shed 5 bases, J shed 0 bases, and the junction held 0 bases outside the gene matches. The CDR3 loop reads CATSGGSSYEQYF. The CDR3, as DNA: TGTGCCACCAGTGGCGGGAGCTCCTACGAGCAGTACTTC.

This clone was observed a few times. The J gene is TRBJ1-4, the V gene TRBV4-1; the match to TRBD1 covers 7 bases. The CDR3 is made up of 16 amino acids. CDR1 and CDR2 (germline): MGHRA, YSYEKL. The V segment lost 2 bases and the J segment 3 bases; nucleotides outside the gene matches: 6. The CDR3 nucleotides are TGCGCCAGCAGCCAAAGACAGGGTCTGGCTAATGAAAAACTGTTTTTT. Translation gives CASSQRQGLANEKLFF.

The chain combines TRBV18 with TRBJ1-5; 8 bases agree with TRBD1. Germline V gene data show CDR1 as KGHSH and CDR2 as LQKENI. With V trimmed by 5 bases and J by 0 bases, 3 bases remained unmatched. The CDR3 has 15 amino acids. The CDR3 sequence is CASSSGQDSNQPQHF. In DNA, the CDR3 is TGTGCCAGCTCATCGGGACAGGATAGCAATCAGCCCCAGCATTTT.

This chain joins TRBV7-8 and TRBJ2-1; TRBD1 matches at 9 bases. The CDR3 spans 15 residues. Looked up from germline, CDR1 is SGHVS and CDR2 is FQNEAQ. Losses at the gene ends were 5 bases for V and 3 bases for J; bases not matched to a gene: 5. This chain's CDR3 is CASSRRDRDYNEQFF. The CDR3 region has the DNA TGTGCCAGCAGCCGCCGGGACAGGGACTACAATGAGCAGTTCTTC.

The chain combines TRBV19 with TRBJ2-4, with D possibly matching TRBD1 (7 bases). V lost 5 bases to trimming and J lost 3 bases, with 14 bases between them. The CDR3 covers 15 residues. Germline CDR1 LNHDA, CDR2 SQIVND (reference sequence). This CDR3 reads CASSQGGTSKNIQYF. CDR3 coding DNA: TGTGCCAGTAGTCAGGGGGGAACGAGCAAAAACATTCAGTACTTC.

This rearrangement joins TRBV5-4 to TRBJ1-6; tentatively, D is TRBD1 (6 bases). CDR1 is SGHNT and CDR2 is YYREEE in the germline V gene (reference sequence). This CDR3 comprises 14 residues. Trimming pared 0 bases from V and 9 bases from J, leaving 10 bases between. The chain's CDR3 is CASSLDQGSSPLHF. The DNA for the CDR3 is TGTGCCAGCAGCTTGGATCAGGGGAGTTCACCCCTCCACTTT.

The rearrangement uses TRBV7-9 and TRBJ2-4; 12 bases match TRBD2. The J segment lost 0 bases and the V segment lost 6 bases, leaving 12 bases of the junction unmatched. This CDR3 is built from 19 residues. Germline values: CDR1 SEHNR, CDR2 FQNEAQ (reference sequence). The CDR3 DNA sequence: TGTGCCAGCAGACAGCGGACTAGCGGGACCCCCCCAGCCAAAAACATTCAGTACTTC. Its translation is CASRQRTSGTPPAKNIQYF.

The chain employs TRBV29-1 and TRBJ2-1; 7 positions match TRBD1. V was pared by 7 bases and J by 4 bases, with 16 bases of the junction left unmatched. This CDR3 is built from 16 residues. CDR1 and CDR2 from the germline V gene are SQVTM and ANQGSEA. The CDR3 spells CSADRVGGQEYNEQFF. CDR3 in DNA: TGCAGCGCCGATAGGGTAGGGGGCCAAGAATACAATGAGCAGTTCTTC.

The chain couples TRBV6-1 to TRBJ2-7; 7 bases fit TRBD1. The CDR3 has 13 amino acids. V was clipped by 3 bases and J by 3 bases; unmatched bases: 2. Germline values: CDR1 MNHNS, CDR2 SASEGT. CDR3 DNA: TGTGCCAGCAGTGAGGGACAGTTCTACGAGCAGTACTTC. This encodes CASSEGQFYEQYF.